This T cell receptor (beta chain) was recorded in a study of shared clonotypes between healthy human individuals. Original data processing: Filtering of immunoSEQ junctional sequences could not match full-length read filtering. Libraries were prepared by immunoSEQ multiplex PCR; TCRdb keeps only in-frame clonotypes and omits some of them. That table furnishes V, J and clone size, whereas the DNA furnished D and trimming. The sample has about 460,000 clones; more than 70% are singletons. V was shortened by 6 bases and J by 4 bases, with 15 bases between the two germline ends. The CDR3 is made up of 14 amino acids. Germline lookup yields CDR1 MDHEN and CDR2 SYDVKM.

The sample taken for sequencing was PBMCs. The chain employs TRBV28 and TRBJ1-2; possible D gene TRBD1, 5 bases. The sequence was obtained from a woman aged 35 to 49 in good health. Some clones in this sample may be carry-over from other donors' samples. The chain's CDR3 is CASRPTGTLYGYTF. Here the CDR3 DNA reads TGTGCCAGCAGGCCAACCGGGACCCTCTATGGCTACACCTTC.